Ten or more counts support the clone carrying this T cell receptor beta chain. The antigen is undetermined. The data belong to a study of T cells in Graves' hyperthyroidism and ophthalmopathy. Study-level information: The initial diagnosis was the point when peripheral blood was collected, ahead of any treatment. Regarding the study as a whole: Among clonotypes expanded in thyroid above 0.001, most were also found in blood.

This CDR3 comprises 15 residues. V lost 8 bases, J lost 0 bases, and 14 bases lay in between. CDR1 is LGHDT, CDR2 YNNKEL, per germline (reference sequence). Aged 18 to 65, the patients had hyperthyroidism that was newly diagnosed and had lasted under 2 months. Diagnosis rested on symptoms, serum thyroxine and TRAb, thyroid ultrasound, and orbital computed tomography. Amplification targeted TCR beta CDR3 regions from RNA transcripts. Primed by the HTBI set, a first-round RT-PCR was run on the TCR CDR3. TCRdb redid the calling of the multiplex PCR reads with MiXCR, one entry per CDR3 protein. The sample has approximately 400,000 distinct CDR3 sequences, more than 13% seen once.

The gene calls are TRBV3-1 and TRBJ2-4; perhaps TRBD2 as D (7 bases). The sequencing input was blood. This TCR was recovered from a woman aged 25-40 years with Graves' hyperthyroidism. Here the CDR3 DNA reads TGTGCCAGCGCAGGGGCTAGCGGAGCCAAAAACATTCAGTACTTC. Translating gives CASAGASGAKNIQYF.